Only one count was recorded for the clone carrying this TCR beta chain. The CDR3 has 14 residues. V was pared by 1 base and J by 4 bases, with 10 bases between. Germline CDR1 reads LNHDA; CDR2 reads SQIVND (reference sequence). The sample comes from a study of T cell changes during pregnancy in multiple sclerosis. Profiled with immunoSEQ multiplex PCR; TCRdb holds only in-frame clones, not every one. The sample lists some 52,000 clones; 85% to 95% were seen once. This chain joins TRBV19 and TRBJ1-2; weak D call: TRBD1 (6 bases). This specimen was CD4+ T cells from peripheral blood mononuclear cells, taken in the third trimester of pregnancy. The receptor was isolated from a female donor with multiple sclerosis, enrolled in a pregnancy study. This CDR3 reads CASSIGAGVYGYTF. As DNA, the CDR3 is TGTGCCAGTAGTATAGGAGCAGGGGTCTATGGCTACACCTTC.